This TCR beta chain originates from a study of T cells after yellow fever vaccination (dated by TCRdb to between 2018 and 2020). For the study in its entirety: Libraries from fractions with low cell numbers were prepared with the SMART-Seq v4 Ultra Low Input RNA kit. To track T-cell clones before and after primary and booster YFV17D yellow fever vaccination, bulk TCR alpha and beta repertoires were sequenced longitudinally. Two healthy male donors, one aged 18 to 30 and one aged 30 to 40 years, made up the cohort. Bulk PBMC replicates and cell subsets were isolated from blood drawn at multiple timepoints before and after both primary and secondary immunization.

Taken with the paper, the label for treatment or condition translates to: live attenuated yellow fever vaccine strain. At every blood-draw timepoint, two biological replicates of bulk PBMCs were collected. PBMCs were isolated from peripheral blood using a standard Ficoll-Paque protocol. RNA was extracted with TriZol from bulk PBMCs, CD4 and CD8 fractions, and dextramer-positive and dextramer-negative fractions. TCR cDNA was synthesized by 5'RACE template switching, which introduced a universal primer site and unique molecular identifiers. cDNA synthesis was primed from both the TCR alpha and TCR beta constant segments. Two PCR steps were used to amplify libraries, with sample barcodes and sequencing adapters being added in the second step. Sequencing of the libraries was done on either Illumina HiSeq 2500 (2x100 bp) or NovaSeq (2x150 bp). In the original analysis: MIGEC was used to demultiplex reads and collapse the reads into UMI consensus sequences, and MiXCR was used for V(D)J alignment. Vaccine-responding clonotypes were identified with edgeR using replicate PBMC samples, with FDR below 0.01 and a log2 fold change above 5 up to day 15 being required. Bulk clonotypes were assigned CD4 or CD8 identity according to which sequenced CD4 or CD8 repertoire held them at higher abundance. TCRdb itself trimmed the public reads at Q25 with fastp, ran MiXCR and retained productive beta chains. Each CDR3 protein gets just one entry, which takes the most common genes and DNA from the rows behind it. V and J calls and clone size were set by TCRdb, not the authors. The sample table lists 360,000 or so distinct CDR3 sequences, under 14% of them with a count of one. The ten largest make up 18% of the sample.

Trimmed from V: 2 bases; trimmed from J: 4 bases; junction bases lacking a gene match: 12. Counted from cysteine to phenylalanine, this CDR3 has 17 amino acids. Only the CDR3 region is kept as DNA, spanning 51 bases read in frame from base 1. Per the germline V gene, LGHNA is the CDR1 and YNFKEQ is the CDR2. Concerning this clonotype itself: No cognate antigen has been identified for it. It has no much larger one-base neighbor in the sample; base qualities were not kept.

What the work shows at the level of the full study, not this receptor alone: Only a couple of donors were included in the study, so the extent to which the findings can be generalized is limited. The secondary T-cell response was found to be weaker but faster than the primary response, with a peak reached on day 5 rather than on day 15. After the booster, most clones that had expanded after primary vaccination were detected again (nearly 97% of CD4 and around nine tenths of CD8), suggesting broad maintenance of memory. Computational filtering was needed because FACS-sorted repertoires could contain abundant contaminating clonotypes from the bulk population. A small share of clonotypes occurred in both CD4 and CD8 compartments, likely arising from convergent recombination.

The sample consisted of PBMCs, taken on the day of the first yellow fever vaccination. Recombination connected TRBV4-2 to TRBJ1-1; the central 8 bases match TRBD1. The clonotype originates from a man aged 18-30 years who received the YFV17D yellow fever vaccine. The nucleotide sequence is TGTGCCAGCAGCCAACATTCAACAGGACAGGGAGGCACTGAAGCTTTCTTT. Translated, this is CASSQHSTGQGGTEAFF.